These 29 T cell receptor beta chains were all obtained from the same sample, sequenced in a study of blood T cell repertoires in COVID-19. Method: immunoSEQ multiplex PCR; TCRdb's copy keeps in-frame clones and lacks some. The data show around 100,000 clones, 88% seen once. Specimen: peripheral blood. The receptors originated from a human donor in a cohort sampled during active COVID-19.

This rearrangement joins TRBV9 to TRBJ2-3; 10 bases agree with TRBD1. J lost 4 bases, V lost 4 bases, and 9 bases had no gene match. The germline V gene encodes CDR1 SGDLS and CDR2 YYNGEE. The CDR3 length is 16 residues. DNA for the CDR3: TGTGCCAGCAGCCCGTGGGACAGGGGTAGGGCAGATACGCAGTATTTT. Its protein is CASSPWDRGRADTQYF.

This clone was seen a single time. The chain uses TRBV28 and TRBJ1-2; D unclear. The CDR3 is 15 residues long. Trimming took 3 bases from V and 0 from J, leaving 11 bases between them. The germline gives CDR1 MDHEN, CDR2 SYDVKM. Written as DNA, the CDR3 is TGTGCCAGCAGTTTTGTGGCAGGTTCTAACTATGGCTACACCTTC. Protein: CASSFVAGSNYGYTF.

The J gene is TRBJ2-3, the V gene TRBV5-1; D unresolved. V lost 6 bases, J lost 8 bases, and 16 bases lay in between. The CDR3 runs to 13 residues. CDR1 is SGHRS, CDR2 YFSETQ, per germline. DNA for the CDR3: TGCGCCAGCACTCCGACACGCCCCGGTACGCAGTATTTT. Protein: CASTPTRPGTQYF.

CDR3 loop: CASSIRTSGDETQYF. The CDR3 nucleotides read TGTGCCAGCAGCATCCGGACTAGCGGGGACGAGACCCAGTACTTC. The chain couples TRBV5-4 to TRBJ2-5, with 12 bases that match TRBD2. Germline CDR1 reads SGHNT; CDR2 reads YYREEE (reference sequence). The CDR3 is made up of 15 amino acids. V lost 4 bases and J lost 5; bases outside the gene matches: 6.

The J gene is TRBJ1-1, the V gene TRBV6-2 or TRBV6-3; no definite D call. The germline gives CDR1 MNHEY, CDR2 SVGEGT. The CDR3 runs to 15 residues. The germline V and J ends were trimmed by 5 bases and 1 base, with 14 bases remaining between them. The CDR3 sequence: CASSPASRGNTEAFF. In DNA, the CDR3 is TGTGCCAGCAGTCCCGCAAGTCGGGGGAACACTGAAGCTTTCTTT.

This clone was seen only a few times. The V and J genes are TRBV6-5 and TRBJ1-1; 7 bases align to TRBD1. This CDR3 region has 11 residues. Germline-derived CDR1 and CDR2 are MNHEY and SVGAGI. J gave up 8 bases and V 6 bases, and 3 bases lay outside the gene matches. In DNA, the CDR3 is TGTGCCAGCAGATTACAGGGGGAAGCTTTCTTT. It specifies CASRLQGEAFF.

This clone came up once. The V call is TRBV6-5, the J call TRBJ2-3; 9 nucleotides agree with TRBD2. Germline V gene lookup returns CDR1 MNHEY and CDR2 SVGAGI. J lost 6 bases, V lost 5 bases, and 6 bases had no gene match. This CDR3 is built from 14 residues. The CDR3 DNA reads TGTGCCAGCAGTCTAGCGGGGAGGGTGGATACGCAGTATTTT. Its protein product is CASSLAGRVDTQYF.

The J gene is TRBJ2-7, the V gene TRBV19, with TRBD2 identical over 11 bases. CDR1 is LNHDA, CDR2 SQIVND, per germline (reference sequence). V was pared by 5 bases and J by 2 bases, with 5 bases of the junction left unmatched. The CDR3 loop spans 15 amino acids. The CDR3 DNA follows: TGTGCCAGTAGTGAGACTAGCGGGACGCCCTACGAGCAGTACTTC. Its translation: CASSETSGTPYEQYF.

This sequence joins TRBV10-1 and TRBJ2-1, with 7 bases identical to TRBD1. J gave up 7 bases and V 2 bases, and 8 bases lay outside the gene matches. From germline, CDR1 is WNHNN and CDR2 SYGVQD (reference sequence). The CDR3 spans 15 residues. The CDR3 region is CASSEVQGNKNEQFF. The CDR3 DNA sequence: TGCGCCAGCAGTGAGGTACAGGGGAATAAAAATGAGCAGTTCTTC.

This clone was detected only a few times. The junction shows a germline mismatch at one end, possibly a read error. The chain combines TRBV7-9 with TRBJ2-3; TRBD2 matches 10 bases. CDR3 length: 12 residues. CDR1 SEHNR and CDR2 FQNEAQ come from the germline V gene (reference sequence). Written as DNA, the CDR3 is TGCGCCGGGACTAGCGGCACAGATACGCAGTATTTT. Protein: CAGTSGTDTQYF.

V usage is TRBV2 and J usage is TRBJ2-3; possibly TRBD1 for D (6 bases). The CDR3 sequence is 14 residues long. Trimming cost V 4 bases and J 1 base, with 9 bases left between them. Looked up from germline, CDR1 is SNHLY and CDR2 is FYNNEI. CDR3 bases: TGTGCCAGCAGTGTGGGGACACGCACAGATACGCAGTATTTT. It yields the protein CASSVGTRTDTQYF.

The V and J genes are TRBV7-6 and TRBJ2-1; 9 bases align to TRBD1. Germline V lookup: CDR1 SGHVS, CDR2 FNYEAQ. Unmatched junction bases numbered 9, after V lost 5 bases and J lost 7 bases. The CDR3 sequence is 15 residues long. This CDR3 is CASSLGQGRNNEQFF. Here the CDR3 DNA reads TGTGCCAGCAGCCTAGGACAGGGGAGGAATAATGAGCAGTTCTTC.

CDR3 DNA sequence: TGTGCCAGTAGCATCGGGGGGGTGCTTTCACCCCTCCACTTT. This sequence encodes CASSIGGVLSPLHF. V gene TRBV19 combines with J gene TRBJ1-6; possibly TRBD1 for D (5 bases). Trimming stripped 6 bases from V and 9 bases from J, with 15 bases between. Germline CDR1 and CDR2: LNHDA and SQIVND (reference sequence). CDR3 length: 14 residues. The full variable domain, completed using reference TRBV19 and TRBJ1-6, is DGGITQSPKYLFRKEGQNVTLSCEQNLNHDAMYWYRQDPGQGLRLIYYSQIVNDFQKGDIAEGYSVSREKKESFPLTVTSAQKNPTAFYLCASSIGGVLSPLHFGNGTRLTVT.

The V gene is TRBV30, the J gene TRBJ1-4, with TRBD1 as a possible D gene (6 bases). Germline V CDR1 and CDR2: GTSNPN, SVGIG (reference sequence). The CDR3 is 14 residues long. Trimming took 4 bases from V and 5 from J, leaving 14 bases between them. CDR3 amino acids: CAWTGSRGNEKLFF. Here the CDR3 DNA reads TGTGCCTGGACAGGGTCCAGGGGAAATGAAAAACTGTTTTTT.

The CDR3 sequence is CASSARTSLTEQFF. Written as DNA, the CDR3 is TGTGCCAGCAGCGCCCGGACTAGCCTGACGGAGCAGTTCTTC. This chain uses TRBV9 with TRBJ2-1; 8 bases line up with TRBD2. The V segment lost 3 bases and the J segment 10 bases; nucleotides outside the gene matches: 9. The CDR3 loop spans 14 amino acids. Looked up from germline, CDR1 is SGDLS and CDR2 is YYNGEE.

This clone was counted a few times. One end of the junction is discordant with germline, which a read error may explain. The V call is TRBV4-1, the J call TRBJ1-6; D is unresolved. Germline CDR1 is MGHRA and CDR2 is YSYEKL. The CDR3 runs 15 residues. The CDR3 nucleotides are TGCGCCAGCAGCCAAGGAGCAGGCTATTATTCACCCCTCCACTTT. It codes for CASSQGAGYYSPLHF.

The chain carries TRBV12-3 or TRBV12-4 and TRBJ2-1; weak D call: TRBD2 (5 bases). V was clipped by 5 bases and J by 4 bases, with 9 bases between them. CDR3 length: 13 amino acids. Here the CDR3 reads CASSLLEYNEQFF. CDR3 DNA sequence: TGTGCCAGCAGTCTACTAGAATACAATGAGCAGTTCTTC.

This clone turned up a few times. The rearrangement joins TRBV4-2 to TRBJ2-4; the D is unclear. Germline V gene lookup returns CDR1 LGHNA and CDR2 YNFKEQ. V shed 4 bases and J shed 1 base, with 11 bases lying between them. There are 15 residues in the CDR3. CDR3 residues: CASSRSESAKNIQYF. The CDR3 bases are TGTGCCAGCAGCCGCAGCGAGAGTGCCAAAAACATTCAGTACTTC.

This chain uses TRBV25-1 with TRBJ1-1, with 7 bases that match TRBD1. Looked up from germline, CDR1 is MGHDK and CDR2 is SYGVNS. With V trimmed by 6 bases and J by 5 bases, 3 bases remained unmatched. This CDR3 contains 12 residues. Here the CDR3 DNA reads TGTGCCAGCAGGACAGGGTGGACTGAAGCTTTCTTT. It encodes CASRTGWTEAFF.

This sequence joins TRBV9 and TRBJ1-6, with D possibly TRBD1 on 5 matching bases. Trimming removed 5 bases from V and 1 base from J, with 10 bases in between. Germline loops: CDR1 SGDLS, CDR2 YYNGEE. The CDR3 runs 15 residues. The CDR3 bases are TGTGCCAGCAGTGAGCGGGGGTCCTATAATTCACCCCTCCACTTT. As protein: CASSERGSYNSPLHF.

A single count supports this clone. The gene calls are TRBV5-1 and TRBJ2-7, with D unresolved. The germline V and J ends were trimmed by 0 bases and 7 bases, with 11 bases remaining between them. The germline CDR1 and CDR2 sequences are SGHRS and YFSETQ. There are 13 residues in the CDR3. For the CDR3, the DNA is TGCGCCAGCAGCTTGGATACTGCCCGAGAGCAGTACTTC. It is translated as CASSLDTAREQYF.

This clone showed up just a few times. CDR3 in amino acids: CASRTGQGNTGELFF. CDR3 in DNA: TGTGCCAGCAGAACGGGACAGGGTAACACCGGGGAGCTGTTTTTT. The chain is built from TRBV28 and TRBJ2-2, with 9 bases lining up with TRBD1. This CDR3 is 15 amino acids long. Trimming removed 6 bases from V and 2 bases from J; junction bases left unmatched: 4. Germline V gives CDR1 MDHEN, CDR2 SYDVKM.

In DNA form, the CDR3 reads TGCGCCAGCAGCCCGGACGGGGGGGATTCACCCCTCCACTTT. This gives the protein CASSPDGGDSPLHF. The chain combines TRBV5-1 with TRBJ1-6, with a weak D call TRBD1 (5 bases). Germline V gene sequence: CDR1 SGHRS, CDR2 YFSETQ. CDR3 size: 14 residues. V was clipped by 4 bases and J by 8 bases, with 13 bases between them.

The chain uses TRBV27 and TRBJ2-3; 9 bases are shared with TRBD1. CDR1 and CDR2 from the germline V gene are MNHEY and SMNVEV (reference sequence). Trimming at V came to 6 bases and at J to 3 bases, leaving 16 bases not matched to a gene. CDR3 length equals 18 residues. The CDR3 protein is CASSQIGTGREGTDTQYF. The DNA for the CDR3 is TGTGCCAGCAGCCAGATAGGGACAGGGCGAGAAGGTACAGATACGCAGTATTTT.

The gene calls are TRBV7-7 and TRBJ2-5; 10 bases align to TRBD2. CDR1 SSHAT and CDR2 FNYEAQ come from the germline V gene (reference sequence). Trimming removed 4 bases from V and 3 bases from J; junction bases left unmatched: 5. The CDR3 has 15 amino acids. The CDR3 DNA reads TGTGCCAGCAGCTCCCTAGCGGGAGCAGAAGAGACCCAGTACTTC. The encoded protein is CASSSLAGAEETQYF.

CDR3 region: CASSLDRGRLANEKLFF. CDR3 coding DNA: TGTGCCAGCAGCCTGGACAGGGGGCGCCTTGCTAATGAAAAACTGTTTTTT. The chain employs TRBV5-4 and TRBJ1-4; 11 nucleotides line up with TRBD1. Germline values: CDR1 SGHNT, CDR2 YYREEE (reference sequence). V lost 4 bases and J lost 3; bases outside the gene matches: 8. The CDR3 totals 17 residues.

Turning to this clone: Other DNA sequences in this specimen translate into the identical CDR3. V usage is TRBV27 and J usage is TRBJ2-1; D remains ambiguous. Deletions cut 5 bases from V and 4 bases from J, with 9 bases between. CDR3 length equals 13 residues. Germline CDR1 and CDR2: MNHEY and SMNVEV (reference sequence). CDR3 residues: CASSLGGYNEQFF. CDR3 bases: TGTGCCAGCAGTCTCGGCGGATACAATGAGCAGTTCTTC.

This clone was seen only once. V and J are TRBV2 and TRBJ2-3; 9 positions match TRBD1. Germline V gene sequence: CDR1 SNHLY, CDR2 FYNNEI. The CDR3 sequence is 15 residues long. With V trimmed by 5 bases and J by 2 bases, 5 bases remained unmatched. The CDR3 is CASSSGTGFTDTQYF. CDR3 nucleotide sequence: TGTGCCAGCAGTTCCGGGACAGGGTTCACAGATACGCAGTATTTT.

This sequence joins TRBV15 and TRBJ1-3, with D maybe TRBD1 (6 bases). The CDR3 is 18 residues long. Trimming cost V 2 bases and J 0 bases, with 17 bases left between them. Germline-derived CDR1 and CDR2 are LNHNV and YYDKDF (reference sequence). This CDR3 is CATSRRRTAANSGNTIYF. The DNA for the CDR3 is TGTGCCACCAGCAGACGAAGGACAGCAGCTAACTCTGGAAACACCATATATTTT.